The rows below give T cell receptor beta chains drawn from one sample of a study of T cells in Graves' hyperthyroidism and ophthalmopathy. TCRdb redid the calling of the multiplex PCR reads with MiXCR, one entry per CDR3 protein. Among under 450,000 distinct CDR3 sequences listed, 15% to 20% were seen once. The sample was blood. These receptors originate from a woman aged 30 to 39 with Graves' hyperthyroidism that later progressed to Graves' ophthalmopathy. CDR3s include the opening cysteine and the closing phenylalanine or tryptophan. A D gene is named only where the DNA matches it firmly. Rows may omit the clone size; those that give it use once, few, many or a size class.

CDR3 protein: CASSQIELGGPWETQYF
CDR3 DNA: TGCGCCAGCAGCCAGATAGAACTGGGGGGTCCCTGGGAGACCCAGTACTTC
clone size: -
V gene: TRBV4-1
D gene: -
J gene: TRBJ2-5

CDR3 protein: CASSPRDRTTGELFF
CDR3 DNA: TGTGCCAGCTCACCACGCGACAGGACAACCGGGGAGCTGTTTTTT
clone size: many
V gene: TRBV18
D gene: -
J gene: TRBJ2-2

CDR3 protein: CASSPGTVNSPLHF
CDR3 DNA: TGCGCCAGCAGCCCCGGGACAGTAAATTCACCCCTCCACTTT
clone size: many
V gene: TRBV5-1
D gene: TRBD1
J gene: TRBJ1-6

CDR3 protein: CASSLGQGADIQYF
CDR3 DNA: TGTGCCAGCAGTTTGGGACAGGGGGCGGACATTCAGTACTTC
clone size: many
V gene: TRBV27
D gene: TRBD1
J gene: TRBJ2-4

CDR3 protein: CAIIGGRGPSYEQYF
CDR3 DNA: TGTGCCATTATTGGGGGGCGCGGACCCTCCTACGAGCAGTACTTC
clone size: -
V gene: TRBV19
D gene: -
J gene: TRBJ2-7

CDR3 protein: CASRKPGQEAFF
CDR3 DNA: TGTGCCAGCAGAAAACCGGGACAGGAAGCTTTCTTT
clone size: many
V gene: TRBV2
D gene: TRBD1
J gene: TRBJ1-1

CDR3 protein: CASALGFPSNQPQHF
CDR3 DNA: TGTGCCAGCGCACTCGGGTTCCCTAGCAATCAGCCCCAGCATTTT
clone size: many
V gene: TRBV2
D gene: -
J gene: TRBJ1-5

CDR3 protein: CASSLSAPTDTQYF
CDR3 DNA: TGTGCCAGCAGTTTAAGCGCCCCCACAGATACGCAGTATTTT
clone size: many
V gene: TRBV27
D gene: -
J gene: TRBJ2-3

CDR3 protein: CASSGLRQGVDTIYF
CDR3 DNA: TGTGCCAGCAGCGGGCTCAGACAGGGGGTAGACACCATATATTTT
clone size: -
V gene: TRBV27
D gene: TRBD1
J gene: TRBJ1-3

CDR3 protein: CATSAKTGGSYNEQFF
CDR3 DNA: TGTGCCACCAGTGCCAAGACAGGGGGCTCCTACAATGAGCAGTTCTTC
clone size: many
V gene: TRBV24-1
D gene: TRBD1
J gene: TRBJ2-1

CDR3 protein: CASSLELGRVDEQYF
CDR3 DNA: TGCGCCAGCAGCTTGGAATTGGGCAGGGTCGACGAGCAGTACTTC
clone size: few
V gene: TRBV5-1
D gene: -
J gene: TRBJ2-7

CDR3 protein: CSARTSGSWIDTQYF
CDR3 DNA: TGCAGTGCTCGTACAAGCGGGAGTTGGATAGATACGCAGTATTTT
clone size: -
V gene: TRBV20-1
D gene: TRBD2
J gene: TRBJ2-3

CDR3 protein: CASSGKRDSQETQYF
CDR3 DNA: TGTGCCAGCAGTGGTAAACGGGACAGCCAAGAGACCCAGTACTTC
clone size: -
V gene: TRBV25-1
D gene: TRBD1
J gene: TRBJ2-5

CDR3 protein: CAISELTAESNEQYF
CDR3 DNA: TGTGCCATCAGTGAGCTGACAGCAGAAAGCAACGAGCAGTACTTC
clone size: many
V gene: TRBV10-3
D gene: -
J gene: TRBJ2-7

CDR3 protein: CASSPRDSSSYNSPLHF
CDR3 DNA: TGTGCCAGCAGTCCCCGGGACAGCAGCTCCTATAATTCACCCCTCCACTTT
clone size: many
V gene: TRBV27
D gene: TRBD1
J gene: TRBJ1-6

CDR3 protein: CSARDLETGHEQFF
CDR3 DNA: TGCAGTGCTAGAGATCTTGAGACAGGACATGAGCAGTTCTTC
clone size: few
V gene: TRBV20-1
D gene: -
J gene: TRBJ2-1

CDR3 protein: CASSGTSGSTDTQYF
CDR3 DNA: TGCGCCAGCAGTGGGACTAGCGGGTCCACAGATACGCAGTATTTT
clone size: many
V gene: TRBV10-2
D gene: TRBD2
J gene: TRBJ2-3

CDR3 protein: CASSSVGVPYNEQFF
CDR3 DNA: TGTGCCAGCAGCTCGGTGGGGGTTCCCTACAATGAGCAGTTCTTC
clone size: many
V gene: TRBV7-9
D gene: -
J gene: TRBJ2-1

CDR3 protein: CSARDWAQGSETQYF
CDR3 DNA: TGCAGTGCTAGAGATTGGGCCCAGGGATCAGAGACCCAGTACTTC
clone size: many
V gene: TRBV20-1
D gene: -
J gene: TRBJ2-5

CDR3 protein: CASSLDWSEQYF
CDR3 DNA: TGCGCCAGCAGCTTGGACTGGAGTGAGCAGTACTTC
clone size: -
V gene: TRBV5-1
D gene: -
J gene: TRBJ2-7

CDR3 protein: CASSEFPKERYGYTF
CDR3 DNA: TGTGCCAGCAGTGAATTTCCCAAAGAACGCTATGGCTACACCTTC
clone size: -
V gene: TRBV2
D gene: -
J gene: TRBJ1-2

CDR3 protein: CASGHVRGGIGELFF
CDR3 DNA: TGTGCCAGCGGACACGTCCGGGGCGGTATCGGGGAGCTGTTTTTT
clone size: -
V gene: TRBV28
D gene: -
J gene: TRBJ2-2

CDR3 protein: CASSKGVLGTDTQYF
CDR3 DNA: TGTGCCAGCAGCAAAGGGGTCCTTGGCACAGATACGCAGTATTTT
clone size: -
V gene: TRBV2
D gene: -
J gene: TRBJ2-3

CDR3 protein: CASSPGRVGSYEQYF
CDR3 DNA: TGTGCCAGCAGCCCGGGACGTGTGGGCTCCTACGAGCAGTACTTC
clone size: many
V gene: TRBV5-4
D gene: -
J gene: TRBJ2-7

CDR3 protein: CASSLEGLAAISYNEQFF
CDR3 DNA: TGTGCCAGCAGCTTAGAGGGGTTAGCGGCGATTTCCTACAATGAGCAGTTCTTC
clone size: many
V gene: TRBV11-2
D gene: -
J gene: TRBJ2-1

CDR3 protein: CASSLAGSNYGYTF
CDR3 DNA: TGTGCCAGCAGCTTAGCGGGCTCTAACTATGGCTACACCTTC
clone size: many
V gene: TRBV7-9
D gene: -
J gene: TRBJ1-2

CDR3 protein: CASLASGLANYGYTF
CDR3 DNA: TGTGCCAGCTTGGCCTCAGGGTTAGCTAACTATGGCTACACCTTC
clone size: many
V gene: TRBV5-5
D gene: -
J gene: TRBJ1-2

CDR3 protein: CASSYSMNTEAFF
CDR3 DNA: TGTGCCAGCAGTTACTCTATGAACACTGAAGCTTTCTTT
clone size: many
V gene: TRBV6-2/TRBV6-3
D gene: -
J gene: TRBJ1-1

CDR3 protein: CASSLEGTSGNEQFF
CDR3 DNA: TGTGCCAGCAGCTTGGAAGGGACTAGCGGAAATGAGCAGTTCTTC
clone size: -
V gene: TRBV5-4
D gene: TRBD2
J gene: TRBJ2-1

CDR3 protein: CASSAGDRRQPQHF
CDR3 DNA: TGTGCCAGCAGCGCAGGGGACCGGCGACAGCCCCAGCATTTT
clone size: -
V gene: TRBV7-9
D gene: -
J gene: TRBJ1-5

CDR3 protein: CASSRITSGQETQYF
CDR3 DNA: TGTGCCAGCAGCCGAATAACTAGCGGCCAAGAGACCCAGTACTTC
clone size: many
V gene: TRBV6-1
D gene: TRBD2
J gene: TRBJ2-5

CDR3 protein: CASSRGYQETQYF
CDR3 DNA: TGTGCCAGCAGCCGGGGGTACCAAGAGACCCAGTACTTC
clone size: many
V gene: TRBV13
D gene: -
J gene: TRBJ2-5

CDR3 protein: CASSEAGQSAPQHF
CDR3 DNA: TGTGCCAGCAGTGAAGCGGGGCAATCAGCCCCCCAGCATTTT
clone size: many
V gene: TRBV2
D gene: -
J gene: TRBJ1-5

CDR3 protein: CASSEKDEQFF
CDR3 DNA: TGTGCCAGCTCGGAGAAGGATGAGCAGTTCTTC
clone size: many
V gene: TRBV18
D gene: -
J gene: TRBJ2-1

CDR3 protein: CASSLGLKSYSHTQYF
CDR3 DNA: TGTGCCAGCAGCTTAGGACTCAAGTCATACTCACATACGCAGTATTTT
clone size: many
V gene: TRBV7-8
D gene: -
J gene: TRBJ2-3

CDR3 protein: CASSEVTGAGELFF
CDR3 DNA: TGTGCCAGCAGTGAAGTTACAGGGGCCGGGGAGCTGTTTTTT
clone size: many
V gene: TRBV6-1
D gene: TRBD1
J gene: TRBJ2-2

CDR3 protein: CASSFPLSGGYTF
CDR3 DNA: TGTGCCAGCAGTTTTCCGCTCTCTGGCGGCTACACCTTC
clone size: many
V gene: TRBV2
D gene: -
J gene: TRBJ1-2

CDR3 protein: CASSLALTGTTYEQYF
CDR3 DNA: TGCGCCAGCAGCTTGGCCTTAACAGGGACAACCTACGAGCAGTACTTC
clone size: many
V gene: TRBV5-1
D gene: -
J gene: TRBJ2-7

CDR3 protein: CASSKLLAGGGNEQFF
CDR3 DNA: TGCGCCAGCAGCAAACTGCTAGCGGGAGGGGGCAATGAGCAGTTCTTC
clone size: -
V gene: TRBV4-1
D gene: TRBD2
J gene: TRBJ2-1

CDR3 protein: CASSDEQYF
CDR3 DNA: TGTGCCAGCAGTGACGAGCAGTACTTC
clone size: -
V gene: TRBV25-1
D gene: -
J gene: TRBJ2-7

CDR3 protein: CASRWTGEADTQYF
CDR3 DNA: TGCGCCAGCAGATGGACAGGGGAGGCAGATACGCAGTATTTT
clone size: many
V gene: TRBV5-1
D gene: TRBD1
J gene: TRBJ2-3